Each of the 15 T cell receptor beta chains below was sequenced from the same sample in a study of tumor-infiltrating lymphocytes in oesophageal squamous cell carcinoma. TCRdb reprocessed the PCR reads with MiXCR, giving one entry per CDR3 protein. The sample has about 15,000 distinct CDR3 sequences, approximately 49% seen once. Sequencing was done on a sample of esophageal tumor tissue. Source of these receptors: a female donor with esophageal squamous cell carcinoma.

CDR3 sequence (DNA): TGTGCCACCAAAAGGGACAGGGGTTTAGATACGCAGTATTTT. Residues: CATKRDRGLDTQYF. J is TRBJ2-3 and V is TRBV24-1, with 10 nucleotides matching TRBD1. Germline loops: CDR1 KGHDR, CDR2 SFDVKD. The CDR3 runs 14 residues. Trimming at V came to 8 bases and at J to 5 bases, leaving 6 bases not matched to a gene.

This clonotype has just a few counts. V usage is TRBV28 and J usage is TRBJ2-7; a weak D match, TRBD1 (7 bases). Trimming took off 3 bases at V and 4 bases at J, with 13 bases between the two ends. CDR1 and CDR2 from the germline V gene are MDHEN and SYDVKM. The CDR3 sequence is 14 residues long. In DNA form, the CDR3 reads TGTGCCAGCAGTTTGGTCCAGGGGGGTTACGAGCAGTACTTC. This gives the protein CASSLVQGGYEQYF.

The chain couples TRBV7-9 to TRBJ1-2; unclear D gene. Near its end, the DNA agrees better with TRBJ2-1, so the J call may be wrong. Germline V gene lookup returns CDR1 SEHNR and CDR2 FQNEAQ (reference sequence). The CDR3 contains 12 residues. The CDR3 protein is CASSLVTNEQFF. In nucleotides, the CDR3 is TGTGCCAGCAGCTTAGTCACCAATGAGCAGTTCTTC.

The chain is built from TRBV6-1 and TRBJ1-5; D gene uncertain. V gave up 6 bases and J gave up 11 bases, with 20 bases separating them. The CDR3 spans 14 residues. CDR1 and CDR2 from the germline V gene are MNHNS and SASEGT. The CDR3 sequence is CASRSRPTVRTQHF. CDR3 nucleotide sequence: TGTGCCAGCAGATCCCGACCCACCGTCAGGACCCAGCATTTT.

For the CDR3, the DNA is TGTGCCAGCAGTGAACTGACAGGCGCAACTAATGAAAAACTGTTTTTT. This translates into CASSELTGATNEKLFF. The J gene is TRBJ1-4, the V gene TRBV6-1; D may be TRBD1 (6 bases). Trimming stripped 2 bases from V and 0 bases from J, with 10 bases between. This CDR3 comprises 16 residues. The germline V gene encodes CDR1 MNHNS and CDR2 SASEGT.

The chain links TRBV12-3 or TRBV12-4 to TRBJ2-2; tentatively, D is TRBD1 or TRBD2 (6 bases each). The CDR3 contains 14 residues. V lost 4 bases and J 5 bases, leaving 11 bases between the germline ends. Here the CDR3 DNA reads TGTGCCAGCAGTTGGGGGGCGCGGACCGGGGAGCTGTTTTTT. As protein: CASSWGARTGELFF.

V gene TRBV11-2 combines with J gene TRBJ1-5; TRBD1 agrees at 9 bases. The CDR3 is made up of 16 amino acids. V shed 5 bases, J shed 2 bases, and the junction held 7 bases outside the gene matches. CDR1 is SGHAT and CDR2 is FQNNGV in the germline V gene. In nucleotides, the CDR3 is TGTGCCAGCAGCACTGGGACAGGGCTTGGCAATCAGCCCCAGCATTTT. Protein sequence: CASSTGTGLGNQPQHF.

As for this clonotype: A read error is likely, as this CDR3 ends without the conserved phenylalanine or tryptophan. Because the CDR3's place on the DNA is in doubt, the DNA is left out and the CDR3 is given as listed by TCRdb. V gene TRBV7-8 combines with J gene TRBJ2-5; TRBD2 was called by the table and not checked on the DNA. The CDR3 numbers 20 amino acids, ends counted. Germline V lookup: CDR1 SGHVS, CDR2 FQNEAQ. CDR3 sequence reads: CASSLARAGGRVLYEQYFGA.

This clonotype was found many times. The missing conserved phenylalanine or tryptophan at the end of this CDR3 makes a read error likely. The DNA is omitted, as the CDR3 cannot be located on it reliably, and the CDR3 follows TCRdb's listing. The chain carries TRBV7-2 and TRBJ2-3; no check of the table's D call, TRBD2, against the DNA was made. The CDR3 is made up of 16 amino acids, end residues included. Germline loops: CDR1 SGHTA, CDR2 FQGNSA. This chain's CDR3 is CASSLGGGLYEQYFGP.

Worth noting for this clonotype: The junction departs from germline at one end; a sequencing error may be responsible. This chain links TRBV3-1 with TRBJ1-2; D ambiguous. CDR1 and CDR2 from the germline V gene are LGHDT and YNNKEL (reference sequence). This CDR3 has 14 amino acids. CDR3 protein: CASSQVGFNYGYTF. Written as DNA, the CDR3 is TGTGCCAGCAGTCAAGTTGGGTTTAACTATGGCTACACCTTC.

The CDR3: CASSLEGGYEQYF. DNA for the CDR3: TGTGCCAGCAGCTTAGAGGGCGGCTACGAGCAGTACTTC. This chain connects TRBV7-2 to TRBJ2-7; no clear D gene. Trimming removed 1 base from V and 3 bases from J, with 7 bases in between. Germline V gives CDR1 SGHTA, CDR2 FQGNSA. The CDR3 spans 13 residues.

As regards this clonotype: This could be a read error, since a much larger clone is one nucleotide away. The genes are TRBV7-2 and TRBJ2-4; D gene unclear. The better agreement between TRBJ2-1 and the DNA end casts doubt on the J call. CDR3 length: 13 residues. CDR1 and CDR2 (germline): SGHTA, FQGNSA. Here the CDR3 DNA reads TGTGCCAGCACCCGATCAAGGACCTACGAGCAGTTCTTC. Translated, it gives CASTRSRTYEQFF.

As to this clonotype: A read error may produce the germline difference seen at one junction end. The rearrangement links TRBV7-4 to TRBJ2-2; D possibly corresponds to TRBD2 (6 bases). The CDR3 spans 15 residues. Germline CDR1 and CDR2: SGHVT and SQSDAQ. CDR3 in DNA: TGTGCCTACACCCAGGGCGGGGCGAACACCGGGGAGCTGTATTTT. Translated, it gives CAYTQGGANTGELYF.

There are many counts of this clonotype. A much larger clone lies one base from this, so it may be a read error. The V gene is TRBV7-6, the J gene TRBJ2-1, with TRBD1 matching over 8 bases. Gene TRBJ2-7 matches the end of the DNA better, so the J call may be wrong. Germline CDR1 is SGHVS and CDR2 is FNYEAQ. This CDR3 is 16 amino acids long. CDR3 protein: CASSLVYSGGSNEQYF. In DNA, the CDR3 is TGTGCCAGCAGCTTAGTGTATTCAGGGGGCTCTAATGAGCAGTACTTC.

The chain recombines TRBV7-2 with TRBJ2-1; D may be TRBD2 (6 bases). In germline, CDR1 is SGHTA, CDR2 FQGNSA. V lost 5 bases, J lost 4 bases, and 12 bases lay in between. This CDR3 contains 14 residues. The CDR3 DNA reads TGTGCCAGCAGCGCGCTAGCGTCATACAATGAGCAGTTCTTC. Its translation: CASSALASYNEQFF. The whole variable domain, remainder taken from reference TRBV7-2 and TRBJ2-1, is GAGVSQSPSNKVTEKGKDVELRCDPISGHTALYWYRQSLGQGLEFLIYFQGNSAPDKSGLPSDRFSAERTGGSVSTLTIQRTQQEDSAVYLCASSALASYNEQFFGPGTRLTVL.